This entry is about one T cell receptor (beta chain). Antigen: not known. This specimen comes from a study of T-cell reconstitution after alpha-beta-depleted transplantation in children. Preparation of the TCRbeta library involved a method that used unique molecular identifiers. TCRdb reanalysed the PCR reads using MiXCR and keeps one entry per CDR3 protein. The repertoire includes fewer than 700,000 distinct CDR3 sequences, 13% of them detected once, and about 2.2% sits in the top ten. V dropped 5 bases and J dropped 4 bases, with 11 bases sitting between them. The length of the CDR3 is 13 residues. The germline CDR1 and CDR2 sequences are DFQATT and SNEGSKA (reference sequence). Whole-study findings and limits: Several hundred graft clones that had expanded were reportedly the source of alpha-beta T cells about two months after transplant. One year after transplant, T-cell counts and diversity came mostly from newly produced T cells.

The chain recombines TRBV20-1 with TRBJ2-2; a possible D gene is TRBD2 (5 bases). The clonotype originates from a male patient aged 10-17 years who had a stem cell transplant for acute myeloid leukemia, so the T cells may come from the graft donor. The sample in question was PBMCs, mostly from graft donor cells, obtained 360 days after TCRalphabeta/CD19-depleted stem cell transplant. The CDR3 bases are TGCAGTGCTCACCCACTAGGCACCGGGGAGCTGTTTTTT. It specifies CSAHPLGTGELFF.